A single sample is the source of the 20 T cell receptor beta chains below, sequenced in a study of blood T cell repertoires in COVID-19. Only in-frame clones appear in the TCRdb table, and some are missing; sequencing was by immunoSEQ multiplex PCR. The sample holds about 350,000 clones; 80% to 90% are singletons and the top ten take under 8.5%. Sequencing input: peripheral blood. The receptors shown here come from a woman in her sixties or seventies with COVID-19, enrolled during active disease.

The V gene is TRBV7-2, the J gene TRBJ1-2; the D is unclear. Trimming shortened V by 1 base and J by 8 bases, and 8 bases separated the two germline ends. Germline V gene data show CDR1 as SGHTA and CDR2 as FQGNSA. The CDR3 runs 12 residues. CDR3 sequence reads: CASSLDSRGYTF. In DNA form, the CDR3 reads TGTGCCAGCAGCTTAGACAGCAGGGGCTACACCTTC.

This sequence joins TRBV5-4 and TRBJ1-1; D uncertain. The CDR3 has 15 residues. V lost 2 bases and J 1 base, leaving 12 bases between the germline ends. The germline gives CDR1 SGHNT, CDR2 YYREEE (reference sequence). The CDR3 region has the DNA TGTGCCAGCAGCTTCCCGGGGAGTACGAACACTGAAGCTTTCTTT. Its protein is CASSFPGSTNTEAFF. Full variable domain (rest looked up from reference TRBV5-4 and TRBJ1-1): ETGVTQSPTHLIKTRGQQVTLRCSSQSGHNTVSWYQQALGQGPQFIFQYYREEENGRGNFPPRFSGLQFPNYSSELNVNALELDDSALYLCASSFPGSTNTEAFFGQGTRLTVV.

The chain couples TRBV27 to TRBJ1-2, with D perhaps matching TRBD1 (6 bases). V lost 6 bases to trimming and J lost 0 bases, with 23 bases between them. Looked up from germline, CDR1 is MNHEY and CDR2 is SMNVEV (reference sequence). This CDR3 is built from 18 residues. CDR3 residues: CASRPVVGGRLTNYGYTF. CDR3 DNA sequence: TGTGCCAGCAGGCCAGTGGTCGGGGGGCGTCTAACTAACTATGGCTACACCTTC.

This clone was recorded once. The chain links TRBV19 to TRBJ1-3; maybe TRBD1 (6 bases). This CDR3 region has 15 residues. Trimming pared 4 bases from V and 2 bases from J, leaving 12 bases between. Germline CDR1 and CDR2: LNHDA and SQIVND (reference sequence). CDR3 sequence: CASSRDIPTGNTIYF. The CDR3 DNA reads TGTGCCAGTAGTAGGGACATACCGACTGGAAACACCATATATTTT.

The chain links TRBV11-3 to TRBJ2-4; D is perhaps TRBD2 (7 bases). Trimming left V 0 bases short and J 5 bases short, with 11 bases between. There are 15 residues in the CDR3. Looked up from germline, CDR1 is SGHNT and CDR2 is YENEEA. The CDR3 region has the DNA TGTGCCAGCAGCTTAGAAGGGGGGGAGCAAAACATTCAGTACTTC. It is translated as CASSLEGGEQNIQYF.

In nucleotides, the CDR3 is TGTGCCAGCAGCCAAGATGTACAGGCTAACTATGGCTACACCTTC. This gives the protein CASSQDVQANYGYTF. The V and J genes are TRBV3-1 (or the pseudogene TRBV3-2) and TRBJ1-2; possibly TRBD1 for D (5 bases). V lost 0 bases to trimming and J lost 0 bases, with 8 bases between them. Germline V gene data show CDR1 as LGHDT and CDR2 as YNNKEL (reference sequence). The CDR3 runs to 15 residues.

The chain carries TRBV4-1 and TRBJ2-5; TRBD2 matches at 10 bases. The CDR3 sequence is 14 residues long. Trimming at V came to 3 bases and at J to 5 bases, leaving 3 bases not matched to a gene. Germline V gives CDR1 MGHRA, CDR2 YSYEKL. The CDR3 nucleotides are TGCGCCAGCAGCCAGGGGACTAGCGTGGAGACCCAGTACTTC. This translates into CASSQGTSVETQYF.

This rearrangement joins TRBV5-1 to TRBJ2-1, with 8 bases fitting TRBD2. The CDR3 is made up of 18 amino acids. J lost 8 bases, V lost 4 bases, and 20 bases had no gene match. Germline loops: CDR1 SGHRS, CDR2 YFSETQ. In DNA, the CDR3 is TGCGCCAGCAGCCCCCGGGGGGTGGAGCGGGGGCCGAGGGATGAGCAGTTCTTC. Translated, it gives CASSPRGVERGPRDEQFF.

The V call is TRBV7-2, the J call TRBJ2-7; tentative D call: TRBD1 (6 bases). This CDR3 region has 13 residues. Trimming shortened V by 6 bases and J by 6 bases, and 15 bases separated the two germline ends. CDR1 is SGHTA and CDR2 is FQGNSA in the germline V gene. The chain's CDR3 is CASSRQELGEQYF. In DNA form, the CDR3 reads TGTGCCAGCAGTCGACAGGAGCTTGGCGAGCAGTACTTC.

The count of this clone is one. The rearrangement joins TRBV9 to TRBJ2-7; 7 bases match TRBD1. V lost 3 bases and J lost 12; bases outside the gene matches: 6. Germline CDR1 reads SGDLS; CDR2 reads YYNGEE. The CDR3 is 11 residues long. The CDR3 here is CASSGPQGWYF. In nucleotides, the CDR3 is TGTGCCAGCAGCGGGCCACAGGGGTGGTACTTC.

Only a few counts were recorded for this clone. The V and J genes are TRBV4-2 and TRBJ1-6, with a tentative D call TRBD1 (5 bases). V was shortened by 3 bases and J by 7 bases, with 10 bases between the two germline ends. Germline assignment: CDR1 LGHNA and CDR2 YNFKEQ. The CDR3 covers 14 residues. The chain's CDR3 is CASSQTGGNSPLHF. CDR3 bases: TGTGCCAGCAGCCAGACTGGGGGGAATTCACCCCTCCACTTT.

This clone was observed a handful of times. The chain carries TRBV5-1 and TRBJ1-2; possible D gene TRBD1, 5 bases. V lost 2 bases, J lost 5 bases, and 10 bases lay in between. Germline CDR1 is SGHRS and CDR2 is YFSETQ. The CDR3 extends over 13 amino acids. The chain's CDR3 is CASSFVQDYGYTF. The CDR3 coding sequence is TGCGCCAGCAGCTTCGTACAGGATTATGGCTACACCTTC.

The CDR3 here is CASSFQQTSVQPQHF. The CDR3 bases are TGTGCCAGCAGTTTTCAACAGACTAGTGTGCAGCCCCAGCATTTT. The rearrangement uses TRBV27 and TRBJ1-5; D gene unclear. The CDR3 runs to 15 residues. Germline loops: CDR1 MNHEY, CDR2 SMNVEV (reference sequence). V dropped 3 bases and J dropped 7 bases, with 16 bases sitting between them.

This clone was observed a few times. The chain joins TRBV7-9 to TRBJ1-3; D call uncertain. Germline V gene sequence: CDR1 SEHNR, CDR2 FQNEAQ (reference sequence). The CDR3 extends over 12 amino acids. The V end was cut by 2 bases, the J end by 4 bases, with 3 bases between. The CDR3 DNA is TGTGCCAGCAGCTTACAGGGAAACACCATATATTTT. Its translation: CASSLQGNTIYF.

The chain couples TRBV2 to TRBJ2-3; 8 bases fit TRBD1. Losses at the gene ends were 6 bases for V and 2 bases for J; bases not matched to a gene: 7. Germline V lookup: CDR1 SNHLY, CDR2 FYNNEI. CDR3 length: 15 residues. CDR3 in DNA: TGTGCCAGCAGCTCACAGGGGGATTCCACAGATACGCAGTATTTT. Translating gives CASSSQGDSTDTQYF.

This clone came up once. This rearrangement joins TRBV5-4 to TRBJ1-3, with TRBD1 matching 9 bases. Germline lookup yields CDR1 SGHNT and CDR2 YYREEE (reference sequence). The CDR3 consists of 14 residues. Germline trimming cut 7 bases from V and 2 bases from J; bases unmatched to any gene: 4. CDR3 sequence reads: CASGYRGPGNTIYF. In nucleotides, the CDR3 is TGTGCCAGCGGCTACAGGGGGCCTGGAAACACCATATATTTT.

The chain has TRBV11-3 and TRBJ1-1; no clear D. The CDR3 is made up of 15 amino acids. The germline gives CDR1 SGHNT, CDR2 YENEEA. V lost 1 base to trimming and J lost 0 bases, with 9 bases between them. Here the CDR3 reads CASSLGRLLNTEAFF. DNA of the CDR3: TGTGCCAGCAGCTTAGGCCGACTGCTGAACACTGAAGCTTTCTTT. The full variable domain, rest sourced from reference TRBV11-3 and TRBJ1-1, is EAGVVQSPRYKIIEKKQPVAFWCNPISGHNTLYWYLQNLGQGPELLIRYENEEAVDDSQLPKDRFSAERLKGVDSTLKIQPAELGDSAVYLCASSLGRLLNTEAFFGQGTRLTVV.

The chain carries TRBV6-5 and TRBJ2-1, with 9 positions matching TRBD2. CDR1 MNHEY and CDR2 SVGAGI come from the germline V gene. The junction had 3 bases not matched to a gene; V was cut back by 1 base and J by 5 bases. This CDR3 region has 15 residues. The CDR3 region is CASSYLAGVDNEQFF. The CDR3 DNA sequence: TGTGCCAGCAGTTACTTAGCGGGGGTCGACAATGAGCAGTTCTTC.

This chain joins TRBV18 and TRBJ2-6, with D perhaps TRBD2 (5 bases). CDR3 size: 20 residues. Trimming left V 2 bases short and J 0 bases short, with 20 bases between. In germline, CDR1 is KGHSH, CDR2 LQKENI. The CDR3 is CASSPWTLLGPSSGANVLTF. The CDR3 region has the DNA TGTGCCAGCTCACCATGGACTCTTTTGGGCCCGAGCTCTGGGGCCAACGTCCTGACTTTC.

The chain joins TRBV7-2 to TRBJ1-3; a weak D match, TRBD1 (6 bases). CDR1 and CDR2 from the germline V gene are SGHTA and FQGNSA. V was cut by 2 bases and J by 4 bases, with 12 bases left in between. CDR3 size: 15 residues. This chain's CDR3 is CASSLNRVSGNTIYF. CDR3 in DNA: TGTGCCAGCAGCTTAAACAGGGTCTCCGGAAACACCATATATTTT. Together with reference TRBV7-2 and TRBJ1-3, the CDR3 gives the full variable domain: GAGVSQSPSNKVTEKGKDVELRCDPISGHTALYWYRQSLGQGLEFLIYFQGNSAPDKSGLPSDRFSAERTGGSVSTLTIQRTQQEDSAVYLCASSLNRVSGNTIYFGEGSWLTVV.